This T cell receptor (beta chain) was found in a study of Graves' ophthalmopathy and Graves' hyperthyroidism (dated by TCRdb to the late 2010s). Regarding the complete study: Peripheral blood samples were taken at the time of initial diagnosis, before any treatment was given. The study used TCR beta repertoire signatures to distinguish Graves' ophthalmopathy from Graves' hyperthyroidism and to predict progression to ophthalmopathy. In total, approximately 130 blood samples were TCR-sequenced: approximately 42 ophthalmopathy, some 75 hyperthyroidism and some 17 hyperthyroidism-to-ophthalmopathy patients. To explore V-J signatures that separate ophthalmopathy from hyperthyroidism, a discovery set of approximately 100 patients was enrolled, consisting of about 45 with ophthalmopathy and some 59 with stable hyperthyroidism. For independent validation, a separate cohort was made up of 18 hyperthyroidism patients plus 17 patients who later progressed from hyperthyroidism to ophthalmopathy. In about six hyperthyroidism patients, the T-cell repertoire of thyroid tissue was compared with the T-cell repertoire of blood. After sampling, hyperthyroidism patients received methimazole starting at 30 mg daily, and ophthalmopathy patients received high-dose intravenous methylprednisolone. The roughly 94 discovery patients were randomly divided into training and test sets at a 7:3 ratio.

CDR1 GTSNPN and CDR2 SVGIG are derived from the germline V gene (reference sequence). Spanning cysteine to phenylalanine, the CDR3 consists of 14 amino acids. Of the read, only the CDR3 DNA is kept; its 42 bases are in frame from base 1. From V the trimming removes 7 bases and from J it removes 0 bases, while the gene matches leave 8 bases of the junction unaccounted for. The paper as a whole reports these results and caveats: In validation, the model predicted ophthalmopathy progression with about 71% sensitivity and roughly 72% specificity; about a dozen predicted patients were CT-confirmed with GO in a median of approximately 6.5 months. Most expanded thyroid clonotypes with a frequency above 0.001 also appeared in blood, which suggests that blood repertoires may reflect the immune response in the thyroid. In cross-validation, the 13-signature model distinguished ophthalmopathy from stable hyperthyroidism with roughly 90% sensitivity and about 84% specificity, and in the test set the corresponding values were roughly 80% and 76%. No statistical method was used to set the sample size in advance, and the investigators knew which group each participant was assigned to.

For repertoire sequencing, the TCR beta CDR3 regions were amplified from RNA transcripts. The first round was an RT-PCR using HTBI primers with the Qiagen OneStep RT-PCR kit, and this first round was followed by a second-round multiplex PCR, then size selection and purification. Libraries were sequenced paired-end with 100 bp reads on an Illumina HiSeq2000. As for the original processing: Reads were processed with SOAPnuke, discarding reads with adapters, uncalled bases, mean Phred below 15, or no exact constant-primer or identifier match. COPE v1.2.5 was used to merge the high-quality paired reads. Clonotypes were defined as unique nucleotide sequences and were aligned to IMGT TRB V, D and J references using MiTCR v1.1. Analysis was restricted to V-J combinations with a frequency above 0.0001, which covered roughly 99% of repertoires. A TCR clonal expansion and chaos score per V-J combination was defined as the ratio of F50 clonal expansion to chaos observed in the TCRdist matrix. Features were reduced by Welch's t-statistics and random forest to over ten V-J combinations, which fed a naive Bayes classifier. The Morisita-Horn index was used to measure how similar the thyroid and blood repertoires were. TCRdb itself trimmed the public reads at Q25 with fastp, ran MiXCR and retained productive beta chains. Each record represents a unique CDR3 protein, reported with the most common genes and DNA among its rows. V and J calls and clone size were set by TCRdb, not the authors. The sample has some 410,000 distinct CDR3 sequences on record, roughly 21% of them singletons. The ten largest clones take up roughly 3% of the sample.

Hyperthyroidism was defined as stable when no progression to ophthalmopathy occurred within 18 months of follow-up. Patients with hyperthyroidism were aged 18 to 65 years, had been newly diagnosed, and had a disease duration of less than 2 months. Patients with other autoimmune diseases, uncontrolled infections, pregnancy or lactation were excluded from the study. Clinical symptoms, serum thyroxine, TRAb, thyroid ultrasound and orbital computed tomography were used for diagnosis. PBMCs were isolated from about 9.2 ml of fresh peripheral blood by Ficoll-Paque density gradient centrifugation. Total RNA was extracted using Trizol reagent, and RNA quality was checked on an Agilent 2100 Bioanalyzer. This clonotype was picked up many times. Its antigen is still unknown. No base qualities exist here, and no much larger clone lies one base off it.

The chain uses TRBV30 and TRBJ1-1; TRBD1 matches 7 bases in the middle. Sequenced input: peripheral blood. This sequence was found in a woman between 18 and 30 years old with stable Graves' hyperthyroidism. Donor details come from another sample of the same person, matched by shared clones. The base sequence is TGTGCCTCGACAGGGCTCCTCATGAACACTGAAGCTTTCTTT. It is translated as CASTGLLMNTEAFF.